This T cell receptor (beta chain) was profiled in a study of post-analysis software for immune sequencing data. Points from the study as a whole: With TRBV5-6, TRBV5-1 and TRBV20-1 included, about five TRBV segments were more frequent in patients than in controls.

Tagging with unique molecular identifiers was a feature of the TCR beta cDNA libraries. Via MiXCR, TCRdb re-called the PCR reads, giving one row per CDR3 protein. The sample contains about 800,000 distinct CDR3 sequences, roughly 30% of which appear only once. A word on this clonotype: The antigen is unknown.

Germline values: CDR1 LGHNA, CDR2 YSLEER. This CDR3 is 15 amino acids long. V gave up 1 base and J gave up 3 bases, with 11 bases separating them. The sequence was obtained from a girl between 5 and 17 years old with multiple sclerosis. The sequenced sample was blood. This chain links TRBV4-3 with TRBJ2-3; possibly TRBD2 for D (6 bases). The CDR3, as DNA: TGCGCCAGCAGCCAAGCGGGAGTGAGAACAGATACGCAGTATTTT. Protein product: CASSQAGVRTDTQYF.